Given below is one TCR beta chain in context. Its target is unknown. cDNA reverse transcribed from extracted RNA served as the sequencing template. The protocol was immunoSEQ multiplex PCR, while the TCRdb copy is restricted to in-frame clones and leaves out a portion. The sample consists of under 250,000 clones, more than 45% of them appearing once. From germline, CDR1 is SGHRS and CDR2 YFSETQ. Trimming stripped 4 bases from V and 0 bases from J, with 12 bases between. The CDR3 consists of 15 residues. Researchers gathered lesional scalp punch biopsies and peripheral blood from patients with alopecia areata. These data originate in a study of CD8+ T cells in alopecia areata. General study points: Scalp repertoires also include resident alphabeta T cells from normal skin.

This sequence joins TRBV5-1 and TRBJ2-3; possible D gene TRBD2, 6 bases. The TCR sequence derives from a human donor with alopecia areata. This material consisted of CD4+ T cells sorted from blood, taken at week 0. The CDR3 protein is CASSLGGASTDTQYF. DNA for the CDR3: TGCGCCAGCAGCCTCGGGGGAGCTAGCACAGATACGCAGTATTTT.